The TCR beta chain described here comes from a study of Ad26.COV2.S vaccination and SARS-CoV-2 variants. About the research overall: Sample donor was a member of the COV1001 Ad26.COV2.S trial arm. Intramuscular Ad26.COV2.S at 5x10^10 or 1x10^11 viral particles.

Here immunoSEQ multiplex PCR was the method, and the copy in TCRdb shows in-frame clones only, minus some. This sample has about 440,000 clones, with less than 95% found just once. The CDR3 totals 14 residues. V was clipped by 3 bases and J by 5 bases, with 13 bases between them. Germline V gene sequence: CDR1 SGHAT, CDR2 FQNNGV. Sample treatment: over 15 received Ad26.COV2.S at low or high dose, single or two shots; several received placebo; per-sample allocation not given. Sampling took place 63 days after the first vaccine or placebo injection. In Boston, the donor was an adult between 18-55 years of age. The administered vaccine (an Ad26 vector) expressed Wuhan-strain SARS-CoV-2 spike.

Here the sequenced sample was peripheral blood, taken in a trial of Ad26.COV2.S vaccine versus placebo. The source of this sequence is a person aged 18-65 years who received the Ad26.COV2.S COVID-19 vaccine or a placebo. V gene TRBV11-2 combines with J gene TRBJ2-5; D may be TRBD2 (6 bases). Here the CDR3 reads CASSFSGRGETQYF. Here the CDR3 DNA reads TGTGCCAGCAGCTTCAGCGGGCGCGGGGAGACCCAGTACTTC.